This record concerns one TCR beta chain sequence. The germline CDR1 and CDR2 sequences are SGHDT and YYEEEE. This CDR3 is built from 15 residues. Trimming took 0 bases from V and 4 from J; bases not matched to a gene: 4. In the source study's methods: Amplified reference gene primers provided the basis for estimating nucleated cell counts. The table came from immunoSEQ multiplex PCR; TCRdb's copy has only in-frame clones and leaves some out. V, J and clone size were drawn from that table, and D and trimming were deduced from the DNA. This sample carries under 300,000 clones, about 85% of them seen once, and the ten largest clones take about an eighth. The data belong to a study of blood T cell repertoires in COVID-19. Looking at the study overall: Some COVID-19 samples were acute and others convalescent; all came from the United States, Italy and Spain. The analysed material was cDNA or gDNA that came from T cells, B-cell-depleted T cells, or PBMCs.

The TCR comes from a human donor in a cohort sampled during active COVID-19. The chain is built from TRBV5-6 and TRBJ2-5; the match to TRBD1 covers 9 bases. Sequencing was done on a sample of peripheral blood. The CDR3 loop is CASSLARQGGETQYF. In nucleotides, the CDR3 is TGTGCCAGCAGCTTGGCCAGACAGGGGGGAGAGACCCAGTACTTC.